Shown below are 27 T cell receptor beta chains from a single sample sequenced in a study of blood T cell repertoires in COVID-19. Assay used: immunoSEQ multiplex PCR; TCRdb lists only in-frame clones, some missing. The sample has roughly 250,000 clones, 83% seen once. The sequenced sample was peripheral blood. The receptors originated from a woman between 50 and 59 years old with acute or convalescent COVID-19.

The chain couples TRBV10-1 to TRBJ2-3, with D hard to call. V was shortened by 2 bases and J by 11 bases, with 8 bases between the two germline ends. The CDR3 totals 11 residues. Germline V lookup: CDR1 WNHNN, CDR2 SYGVQD (reference sequence). The CDR3 here is CASSEGLGQYF. Here the CDR3 DNA reads TGCGCCAGCAGTGAGGGTCTAGGGCAGTATTTT.

This chain links TRBV30 with TRBJ2-5; TRBD2 matches at 7 bases. The CDR3 sequence is 16 residues long. Germline assignment: CDR1 GTSNPN and CDR2 SVGIG (reference sequence). Trimming at V came to 0 bases and at J to 7 bases, leaving 14 bases not matched to a gene. The CDR3, as DNA: TGTGCCTGGAGTGTACCGACTAGCCGGGATTCAGGGACCCAGTACTTC. Amino acids: CAWSVPTSRDSGTQYF. The variable domain in full, with the rest retrieved from reference TRBV30 and TRBJ2-5, is SQTIHQWPATLVQPVGSPLSLECTVEGTSNPNLYWYRQAAGRGLQLLFYSVGIGQISSEVPQNLSASRPQDRQFILSSKKLLLSDSGFYLCAWSVPTSRDSGTQYFGPGTRLLVL.

The V call is TRBV12-3 or TRBV12-4, the J call TRBJ2-7, with D perhaps TRBD1 (6 bases). Trimming shortened V by 3 bases and J by 7 bases, and 10 bases separated the two germline ends. CDR3 size: 12 residues. The CDR3 nucleotides are TGTGCCAGCAGTTTGGGGGCTTGGGAGCAGTACTTC. Translation gives CASSLGAWEQYF.

Remarks on this clone: Other DNA sequences in the sample encode the same CDR3. The rearrangement links TRBV6-6 to TRBJ2-7, with 13 bases fitting TRBD2. The CDR3 has 15 residues. Germline V gene lookup returns CDR1 MNHNY and CDR2 SVGAGI (reference sequence). Losses at the gene ends were 2 bases for V and 6 bases for J; bases not matched to a gene: 4. CDR3 loop: CASSYGTSGTGEQYF. The CDR3 region has the DNA TGTGCCAGCAGTTACGGGACTAGCGGGACGGGCGAGCAGTACTTC.

This clone occurred once. J is TRBJ1-6 and V is TRBV6-4, with D unresolved. This CDR3 has 17 amino acids. Per germline, CDR1 MRHNA and CDR2 SNTAGT. Trimming cost V 1 base and J 0 bases, with 10 bases left between them. CDR3 sequence reads: CASSDWRAISYNSPLHF. In DNA form, the CDR3 reads TGTGCCAGCAGTGACTGGAGGGCTATCTCCTATAATTCACCCCTCCACTTT.

The chain is built from TRBV14 and TRBJ2-7, with 7 bases aligning to TRBD1. Germline V gene sequence: CDR1 SGHDN, CDR2 FVKESK. V gave up 4 bases and J gave up 2 bases; unmatched junction bases: 5. The CDR3 runs 14 residues. CDR3 in DNA: TGTGCCAGCAGCCGAGGACAGGTCCCCTACGAGCAGTACTTC. Protein: CASSRGQVPYEQYF.

Concerning this clone itself: The same CDR3 can be traced to other DNA sequences in this sample. J is TRBJ2-7 and V is TRBV6-5; D possibly corresponds to TRBD2 (5 bases). CDR3 length: 14 residues. Germline V gene sequence: CDR1 MNHEY, CDR2 SVGAGI. Trimming left V 0 bases short and J 3 bases short, with 9 bases between. In nucleotides, the CDR3 is TGTGCCAGCAGTTACTCCGGTGCGGGCTACGAGCAGTACTTC. The encoded protein is CASSYSGAGYEQYF.

There are a few counts of this clone. This sequence joins TRBV28 and TRBJ2-7; D is possibly TRBD2 (6 bases). The V gene lost 7 bases and the J gene lost 5 bases, with 18 bases spanning the gap. CDR1 is MDHEN and CDR2 is SYDVKM in the germline V gene. The CDR3 is 14 residues long. CDR3 coding DNA: TGTGCCAGCAAGGAGGGGCCCTATGTGGACGAGCAGTACTTC. It translates to CASKEGPYVDEQYF.

The chain has TRBV9 and TRBJ2-7, with D maybe TRBD1 (6 bases). The CDR3 is 13 amino acids. Per germline, CDR1 SGDLS and CDR2 YYNGEE. V was shortened by 3 bases and J by 0 bases, with 7 bases between the two germline ends. The CDR3 spells CASSGGPSYEQYF. CDR3 in DNA: TGTGCCAGCAGCGGGGGGCCCTCCTACGAGCAGTACTTC.

The chain combines TRBV30 with TRBJ1-1; possible D gene TRBD1, 6 bases. Germline lookup yields CDR1 GTSNPN and CDR2 SVGIG (reference sequence). The CDR3 runs 13 residues. The V gene lost 2 bases and the J gene lost 7 bases, with 14 bases spanning the gap. The DNA for the CDR3 is TGTGCCTGGAGTAAGGACAGAGTTATTGAAGCTTTCTTT. Its protein is CAWSKDRVIEAFF.

The chain uses TRBV11-1 and TRBJ2-3, with TRBD1 matching over 7 bases. This CDR3 region has 15 residues. After removal of 1 base from V and 1 base from J, the junction contained 2 bases not matched to a gene. Germline CDR1 and CDR2: SGHAT and FQDESV (reference sequence). In DNA form, the CDR3 reads TGTGCCAGCAGCTTAGGGACAGGAGGCACAGATACGCAGTATTTT. This gives the protein CASSLGTGGTDTQYF.

The rearrangement uses TRBV2 and TRBJ1-2; weak D call: TRBD1 (6 bases). CDR1 SNHLY and CDR2 FYNNEI come from the germline V gene. The CDR3 is 15 residues long. Between the trimmed V and J ends, which lost 2 bases and 4 bases, there was a span of 14 bases. In DNA form, the CDR3 reads TGTGCCAGCAGTGAAACAGGGTTGGTGTCCTATGGCTACACCTTC. Its translation is CASSETGLVSYGYTF.

This clone was found once. Here the CDR3 reads CASSPGDSLKLFF. CDR3 bases: TGTGCCAGCTCACCGGGGGACAGCCTAAAACTGTTTTTT. This chain connects TRBV18 to TRBJ1-4, with 7 bases fitting TRBD1. The V gene's germline CDR1 is KGHSH and CDR2 LQKENI. This CDR3 contains 13 residues. Germline trimming cut 3 bases from V and 10 bases from J; bases unmatched to any gene: 5.

The rearrangement joins TRBV7-2 to TRBJ2-3, with 8 bases that match TRBD2. V lost 5 bases, J lost 3 bases, and 7 bases stayed unmatched. The CDR3 is 15 amino acids. Germline V CDR1 and CDR2: SGHTA, FQGNSA. The CDR3 nucleotides read TGTGCCAGCAGCCCCTTACGGGGGGGTACAGATACGCAGTATTTT. It is translated as CASSPLRGGTDTQYF.

The J gene is TRBJ2-7, the V gene TRBV5-1, with D tentatively TRBD1 (6 bases). V gave up 4 bases and J gave up 3 bases, with 14 bases separating them. Germline V gene lookup returns CDR1 SGHRS and CDR2 YFSETQ. The CDR3 length is 14 residues. CDR3 sequence (DNA): TGCGCCAGCAGCCTGGACAGCCGGAACTACGAGCAGTACTTC. It encodes CASSLDSRNYEQYF.

For the CDR3, the DNA is TGTGCCAGCAGTCAACAGGGATACACCGGGGAGCTGTTTTTT. It translates to CASSQQGYTGELFF. The chain recombines TRBV27 with TRBJ2-2, with a tentative D call TRBD1 (6 bases). Per germline, CDR1 MNHEY and CDR2 SMNVEV (reference sequence). The CDR3 covers 14 residues. V was trimmed by 5 bases and J by 3 bases, leaving 10 bases between them.

The chain is built from TRBV3-1 (or the pseudogene TRBV3-2) and TRBJ1-1; 9 positions agree with TRBD1. The V and J ends lost 1 base and 8 bases, in that order; junction bases with no gene match: 2. The CDR3 loop spans 13 amino acids. In germline, CDR1 is LGHDT, CDR2 YNNKEL (reference sequence). The CDR3 region is CASSQVTGGEAFF. The DNA for the CDR3 is TGTGCCAGCAGCCAAGTTACAGGGGGCGAAGCTTTCTTT.

This clone was counted a few times. The chain has TRBV11-3 and TRBJ1-1; tentatively, D is TRBD1 (5 bases). Germline CDR1 SGHNT, CDR2 YENEEA. CDR3 length: 13 amino acids. Trimming took off 3 bases at V and 1 base at J, with 6 bases between the two ends. The DNA of the CDR3 is TGTGCCAGCAGCTTCGACAGGAACACTGAAGCTTTCTTT. Translated: CASSFDRNTEAFF.

The gene calls are TRBV5-1 and TRBJ2-5; 10 bases fit TRBD2. CDR1 is SGHRS, CDR2 YFSETQ, per germline. This CDR3 comprises 16 residues. Trimming cost V 1 base and J 1 base; bases outside gene matches: 4. The CDR3 loop reads CASSLISGGGQETQYF. The CDR3 nucleotides read TGCGCCAGCAGCTTGATAAGCGGGGGGGGCCAAGAGACCCAGTACTTC.

The chain has TRBV6-5 and TRBJ2-7; 9 bases line up with TRBD2. V was pared by 11 bases and J by 1 base, with 6 bases of the junction left unmatched. The CDR3 covers 13 residues. Germline values: CDR1 MNHEY, CDR2 SVGAGI. CDR3 bases: TGTGCCGGGCGGGGGGGGGCGTCCTACGAGCAGTACTTC. It is translated as CAGRGGASYEQYF.

This clone was seen only once. The gene calls are TRBV11-2 and TRBJ1-4; 9 nucleotides match TRBD1. Germline values: CDR1 SGHAT, CDR2 FQNNGV. CDR3 size: 15 residues. J was trimmed by 8 bases and V by 4 bases; bases with no gene match: 8. CDR3 coding DNA: TGTGCCAGCAGCTACCAGGGACAGGGAGGCGAAAAACTGTTTTTT. Translating it yields CASSYQGQGGEKLFF.

V gene TRBV19 combines with J gene TRBJ2-3, with D maybe TRBD2 (5 bases). The CDR3 consists of 12 residues. Germline V gene sequence: CDR1 LNHDA, CDR2 SQIVND (reference sequence). V was clipped by 4 bases and J by 5 bases, with 7 bases between them. The CDR3 protein is CASSTSGDTQYF. CDR3 coding DNA: TGTGCCAGTAGTACCAGCGGAGATACGCAGTATTTT.

The chain couples TRBV6-2 or TRBV6-3 to TRBJ2-1, with 9 bases matching TRBD2. This CDR3 has 20 amino acids. Germline trimming cut 0 bases from V and 0 bases from J; bases unmatched to any gene: 12. The germline V gene encodes CDR1 MNHEY and CDR2 SVGEGT. Written as DNA, the CDR3 is TGTGCCAGCAGTTACTCGATAGGGACTAGCCCTACGATCTCCTACAATGAGCAGTTCTTC. This translates into CASSYSIGTSPTISYNEQFF.

This clone was observed a handful of times. V is TRBV3-1 (or the pseudogene TRBV3-2) and J is TRBJ1-6, with 7 nucleotides matching TRBD1. Germline-derived CDR1 and CDR2 are LGHDT and YNNKEL (reference sequence). V dropped 6 bases and J dropped 10; count of bases not matched to a gene: 12. This CDR3 contains 15 residues. In DNA, the CDR3 is TGTGCCAGCAGACCAGCACAGGGGTTTAAATCACCCCTCCACTTT. Translating it yields CASRPAQGFKSPLHF.

The rearrangement uses TRBV11-2 and TRBJ1-3, with 9 bases matching TRBD1. Germline assignment: CDR1 SGHAT and CDR2 FQNNGV. Unmatched junction bases numbered 3, after V lost 5 bases and J lost 4 bases. This CDR3 spans 14 amino acids. CDR3 sequence reads: CASSRTGVGNTIYF. CDR3 DNA sequence: TGTGCCAGCAGCCGGACAGGGGTCGGAAACACCATATATTTT.

This clone appeared a few times. This chain connects TRBV28 to TRBJ2-3; tentatively, D is TRBD2 (6 bases). Per germline, CDR1 MDHEN and CDR2 SYDVKM. The CDR3 length is 13 residues. The ends were cut back, 6 bases at V and 3 bases at J, with 10 bases in the middle. The chain's CDR3 is CASSLRGTDTQYF. The CDR3 DNA sequence: TGTGCCAGCAGCCTGCGGGGTACAGATACGCAGTATTTT.

The CDR3 coding sequence is TGCAGTGCTAGTCATCCGGGACAGGGGGCGGGCGAGCAGTACTTC. Translating it yields CSASHPGQGAGEQYF. This chain uses TRBV20-1 with TRBJ2-7, with TRBD1 matching over 12 bases. With 3 bases clipped from V and 6 bases from J, the junction kept 9 bases outside the gene matches. The CDR3 contains 15 residues. Germline V gene lookup returns CDR1 DFQATT and CDR2 SNEGSKA (reference sequence).